The TCR beta chain described here comes from a study of a mutant IDH1 vaccine in newly diagnosed glioma. Overall study context: Radiotherapy alone preceded vaccination by 4-6 weeks; alternatively, vaccination started with temozolomide cycles. Patients previously underwent radiotherapy, temozolomide, or both, and most underwent both. Mean patient age was roughly 43 years; approximately 60% were male and roughly 38% female.

The time point denotes: week 11, during vaccination. Every vaccination contained 300 ug of the mutant IDH1 20-mer peptide and was paired with topical imiquimod. Clones were read by immunoSEQ multiplex PCR, and TCRdb kept only the in-frame ones, dropping some. The data hold approximately 64,000 clones, with approximately 84% observed a single time. The CDR3 is 17 amino acids. The germline CDR1 and CDR2 sequences are KGHSH and LQKENI. Trimming took 3 bases from V and 3 from J, leaving 15 bases between them. Note on this clone: The antigen is undetermined.

The chain combines TRBV18 with TRBJ1-6; possible D gene TRBD1, 5 bases. Material: PBMCs, obtained from a glioma patient whose treatment included an IDH1 peptide vaccine. This sequence was found in a woman aged 50 to 60 with glioma. As DNA, the CDR3 is TGTGCCAGCTCACCTCTCCCTTGGGGCAGCTATAATTCACCCCTCCACTTT. It is translated as CASSPLPWGSYNSPLHF.